This is a list of T cell receptor beta chains from one sample in a study of blood T cell repertoires in COVID-19. Using immunoSEQ multiplex PCR, the repertoire was profiled, and TCRdb retains in-frame clones only, with some absent. Among about 210,000 clones listed, approximately 90% were seen once. Sequencing was done on a sample of peripheral blood. These receptors all come from a woman aged 40 to 49 with acute or convalescent COVID-19. Both conserved end residues are part of each CDR3. The D gene is left open where the match is weak. Expanded clones are given a class, and other clones once, few, many or no size at all.

TRBV5-1	NA	TRBJ1-1	NA	CASSLLRGEAFF	TGCGCCAGCAGCTTGTTGAGAGGCGAAGCTTTCTTT
TRBV15	NA	TRBJ2-3	TRBD2	CATSTFLAGVTDTQYF	TGTGCCACCAGCACGTTCCTAGCGGGGGTTACAGATACGCAGTATTTT
TRBV28	NA	TRBJ1-3	TRBD1	CASSFFQGASGNTIYF	TGTGCCAGCAGTTTCTTCCAGGGGGCGTCTGGAAACACCATATATTTT
TRBV3-1/TRBV3-2	once	TRBJ1-2	NA	CASSLSQSANYGYTF	TGTGCCAGCAGCCTATCCCAGTCAGCTAACTATGGCTACACCTTC
TRBV5-4	NA	TRBJ2-4	TRBD2	CASSYSGGPSLAKNIQYF	TGTGCCAGCAGCTATAGCGGGGGGCCTTCACTAGCCAAAAACATTCAGTACTTC
TRBV30	once	TRBJ1-1	NA	CAWRAHAVTEAFF	TGTGCCTGGAGGGCCCACGCGGTCACTGAAGCTTTCTTT
TRBV4-1	NA	TRBJ2-5	TRBD2	CASSQRLAGGPVETQYF	TGCGCCAGCAGCCAAAGGCTAGCGGGGGGGCCTGTGGAGACCCAGTACTTC
TRBV6-5	NA	TRBJ1-1	TRBD1	CASSPTGGTAFF	TGTGCCAGCAGTCCGACAGGGGGGACAGCTTTCTTT
TRBV5-1	NA	TRBJ2-5	TRBD2	CASSTLLAGGPEETQYF	TGCGCCAGCAGTACCCTACTAGCGGGGGGCCCTGAGGAGACCCAGTACTTC
TRBV9	NA	TRBJ1-1	NA	CASSQRRTGHPNTEAFF	TGTGCCAGCAGCCAACGTCGAACGGGACACCCGAACACTGAAGCTTTCTTT
TRBV9	NA	TRBJ2-2	NA	CASSARLTGELFF	TGTGCCAGCAGCGCCCGGTTGACCGGGGAGCTGTTTTTT
TRBV5-5	NA	TRBJ1-6	NA	CASSLRRGPSPLHF	TGTGCCAGCAGCTTGAGGAGGGGCCCTTCACCCCTCCACTTT
TRBV30	NA	TRBJ1-5	NA	CAWSRVGGRMDQPQHF	TGTGCCTGGAGTCGTGTCGGGGGGCGGATGGATCAGCCCCAGCATTTT
TRBV24-1	NA	TRBJ2-5	TRBD1	CATSEAGTGSETQYF	TGTGCCACCAGTGAAGCCGGGACAGGGTCCGAGACCCAGTACTTC
TRBV5-6	NA	TRBJ1-2	NA	CASSQLPGGGTF	TGTGCCAGCAGCCAACTCCCCGGCGGGGGGACCTTC
TRBV9	NA	TRBJ1-2	TRBD1	CASGIGDRSYGYTF	TGTGCCAGCGGTATCGGGGACAGGTCCTATGGCTACACCTTC
TRBV5-1	NA	TRBJ1-2	TRBD1	CASSLEVGGVSYGYTF	TGCGCCAGCAGCTTGGAGGTAGGGGGCGTGTCATATGGCTACACCTTC
TRBV5-1	NA	TRBJ2-3	NA	CASTDPGAGTDTQYF	TGCGCCAGCACCGACCCAGGGGCCGGCACAGATACGCAGTATTTT
TRBV28	NA	TRBJ1-6	TRBD1	CASVQGATSPLHF	TGTGCCAGCGTGCAGGGGGCTACCTCACCCCTCCACTTT
TRBV10-2	NA	TRBJ1-6	NA	CASSESGGRSSPLHF	TGCGCCAGCAGTGAGTCGGGGGGAAGGAGTTCACCCCTCCACTTT
TRBV19	NA	TRBJ2-5	NA	CASSIGGTGGQETQYF	TGTGCCAGTAGTATAGGAGGCACAGGCGGCCAAGAGACCCAGTACTTC
TRBV29-1	NA	TRBJ2-2	TRBD1	CSVGTGGGGELFF	TGCAGCGTTGGGACAGGGGGCGGCGGGGAGCTGTTTTTT
TRBV15	NA	TRBJ1-2	NA	CATSRDRGIPYGYTF	TGTGCCACCAGCAGAGATCGGGGGATCCCTTATGGCTACACCTTC
TRBV6-6	once	TRBJ2-1	TRBD2	CASSQTSGRTYNEQFF	TGTGCCAGCAGTCAGACTAGCGGGCGAACCTACAATGAGCAGTTCTTC
TRBV3-1/TRBV3-2	once	TRBJ1-3	NA	CASSQDGGPGNTIYF	TGTGCCAGCAGCCAAGATGGCGGGCCTGGAAACACCATATATTTT
TRBV18	NA	TRBJ1-2	NA	CASSPHGPGEYGYTF	TGTGCCAGCTCACCCCATGGGCCGGGGGAGTATGGCTACACCTTC
TRBV3-1/TRBV3-2	NA	TRBJ2-3	NA	CASSQAGGFDTQYF	TGTGCCAGCAGCCAGGCCGGGGGTTTCGATACGCAGTATTTT
TRBV11-2	NA	TRBJ1-2	TRBD1	CASSWDRGYGYTF	TGTGCCAGCAGCTGGGACAGGGGCTATGGCTACACCTTC
TRBV29-1	NA	TRBJ1-2	TRBD1	CSAQREQGAYGYTF	TGCAGCGCCCAGCGTGAACAGGGGGCGTATGGCTACACCTTC
TRBV28	NA	TRBJ1-2	NA	CASSSPGEGYTF	TGTGCCAGCAGTTCACCAGGGGAAGGCTACACCTTC
TRBV2	NA	TRBJ1-4	TRBD1	CASSAGTAHEKLFF	TGTGCCAGCAGCGCCGGGACAGCTCATGAAAAACTGTTTTTT
TRBV5-1	once	TRBJ1-4	NA	CASSLGQEGNEKLFF	TGCGCCAGCAGCTTGGGGCAGGAGGGAAATGAAAAACTGTTTTTT
TRBV6-5	NA	TRBJ1-5	NA	CASRVSSNQPQHF	TGTGCCAGCAGAGTGAGTAGCAATCAGCCCCAGCATTTT
TRBV6-5	NA	TRBJ1-4	NA	CASSYSGGAANEKLFF	TGTGCCAGCAGTTACTCTGGGGGGGCGGCTAATGAAAAACTGTTTTTT
TRBV7-9	NA	TRBJ1-2	TRBD1	CASSGQQGADGYTF	TGTGCCAGCAGCGGCCAACAGGGGGCCGATGGCTACACCTTC
TRBV5-1	NA	TRBJ1-2	TRBD1	CASRQLQGRRYGYTF	TGCGCCAGCAGGCAACTACAGGGGCGGCGGTATGGCTACACCTTC
TRBV16	NA	TRBJ1-6	NA	CASSKTDPNSPLHF	TGTGCCAGCAGCAAGACAGACCCCAATTCACCCCTCCACTTT
TRBV7-8	few	TRBJ2-1	TRBD2	CASRTPPGLADNNEQFF	TGTGCCAGCAGAACACCTCCGGGACTAGCGGACAACAATGAGCAGTTCTTC
TRBV6-5	NA	TRBJ2-2	TRBD1	CASSYSQGARTGELFF	TGTGCCAGCAGTTACTCCCAGGGGGCGCGCACCGGGGAGCTGTTTTTT
TRBV5-6	few	TRBJ1-5	NA	CASSLSVINQPQHF	TGTGCCAGCAGCTTGTCGGTTATCAATCAGCCCCAGCATTTT
TRBV5-6	few	TRBJ1-2	TRBD1	CASSFGTAYGYTF	TGTGCCAGCAGCTTTGGGACAGCATATGGCTACACCTTC
TRBV2	NA	TRBJ2-6	TRBD1	CASYRGSGANVLTF	TGTGCCAGTTACAGGGGTTCGGGGGCCAACGTCCTGACTTTC
TRBV5-5	once	TRBJ1-6	NA	CASSPQGQSYSPLHF	TGTGCCAGCAGCCCCCAGGGACAATCTTATTCACCCCTCCACTTT
TRBV9	NA	TRBJ2-3	TRBD2	CASSVAVAGVGTDTQYF	TGTGCCAGCAGCGTAGCTGTAGCGGGGGTTGGCACAGATACGCAGTATTTT
TRBV19	once	TRBJ1-2	NA	CASSGTGGSYGYTF	TGTGCCAGTAGTGGTACGGGAGGTTCCTATGGCTACACCTTC
TRBV6-1	NA	TRBJ1-2	TRBD1	CASSADAETGPYGYTF	TGTGCCAGCAGTGCCGACGCCGAGACAGGGCCCTATGGCTACACCTTC
TRBV7-3	NA	TRBJ2-1	NA	CASSLGGLSYNEQFF	TGTGCCAGCAGCTTAGGGGGCCTCTCCTACAATGAGCAGTTCTTC
TRBV10-3	NA	TRBJ2-3	NA	CAISELRTSTDTQYF	TGTGCCATCAGTGAATTGAGGACTAGCACAGATACGCAGTATTTT
TRBV7-9	NA	TRBJ1-3	NA	CASSLSLSGNTIYF	TGTGCCAGCAGCTTATCCCTCTCTGGAAACACCATATATTTT
TRBV19	NA	TRBJ1-1	TRBD1	CASSPIDRDRGKAFF	TGTGCCAGTAGTCCCATAGACCGGGACAGGGGCAAAGCTTTCTTT
TRBV3-1/TRBV3-2	NA	TRBJ1-2	TRBD1	CASSLNDRDSRRAYF	TGTGCCAGCAGCCTCAACGACCGGGACAGCCGGCGGGCCTACTTC
TRBV10-3	NA	TRBJ1-5	TRBD1	CAISDWGTGGWYDQPQHF	TGTGCCATCAGTGATTGGGGGACAGGGGGCTGGTACGATCAGCCCCAGCATTTT
TRBV6-5	NA	TRBJ2-3	TRBD1	CASRSRGRETDTQYF	TGTGCCAGCAGATCCAGGGGGCGCGAGACAGATACGCAGTATTTT
TRBV6-5	NA	TRBJ2-5	TRBD2	CASSYSETSGGLAQYF	TGTGCCAGCAGTTACTCGGAGACTAGCGGGGGGCTGGCCCAGTACTTC
TRBV9	NA	TRBJ1-1	NA	CASSSRVNTEAFF	TGTGCCAGCAGCTCCCGGGTGAACACTGAAGCTTTCTTT
TRBV12-3/TRBV12-4	NA	TRBJ1-2	NA	CASRRRANYGYTF	TGTGCCAGCAGGCGCAGGGCTAACTATGGCTACACCTTC
TRBV30	NA	TRBJ1-6	NA	CAWSQGSNSPLHF	TGTGCCTGGAGTCAGGGGTCGAATTCACCCCTCCACTTT
TRBV27	NA	TRBJ1-1	NA	CASSLGGETFF	TGTGCCAGCAGTCTAGGGGGGGAGACTTTCTTT
TRBV5-8	NA	TRBJ2-5	TRBD2	CASSRGTSGGPRETQYF	TGTGCCAGCAGCCGAGGGACTAGCGGGGGGCCGCGGGAGACCCAGTACTTC